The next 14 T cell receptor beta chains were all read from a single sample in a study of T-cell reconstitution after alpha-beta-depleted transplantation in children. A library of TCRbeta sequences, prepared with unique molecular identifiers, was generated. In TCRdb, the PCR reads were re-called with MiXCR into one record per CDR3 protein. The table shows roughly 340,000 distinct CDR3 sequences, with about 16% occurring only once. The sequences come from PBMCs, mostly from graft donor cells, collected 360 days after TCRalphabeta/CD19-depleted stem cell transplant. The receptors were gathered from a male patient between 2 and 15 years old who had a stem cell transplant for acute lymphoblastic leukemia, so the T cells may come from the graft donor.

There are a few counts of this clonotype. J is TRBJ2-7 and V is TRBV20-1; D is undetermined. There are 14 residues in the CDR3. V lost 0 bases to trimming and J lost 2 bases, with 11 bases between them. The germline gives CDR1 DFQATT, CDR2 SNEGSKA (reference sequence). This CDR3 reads CSARDGYRAYEQYF. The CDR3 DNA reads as TGCAGTGCTAGAGATGGGTACCGCGCCTACGAGCAGTACTTC.

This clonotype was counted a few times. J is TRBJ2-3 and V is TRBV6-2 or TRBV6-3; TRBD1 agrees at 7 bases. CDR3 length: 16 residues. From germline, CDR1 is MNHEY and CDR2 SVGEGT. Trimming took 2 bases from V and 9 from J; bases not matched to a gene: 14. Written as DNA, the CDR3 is TGTGCCAGCAGTTACAGGGAGCTGACAGGGAACCTAACGCAGTATTTT. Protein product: CASSYRELTGNLTQYF.

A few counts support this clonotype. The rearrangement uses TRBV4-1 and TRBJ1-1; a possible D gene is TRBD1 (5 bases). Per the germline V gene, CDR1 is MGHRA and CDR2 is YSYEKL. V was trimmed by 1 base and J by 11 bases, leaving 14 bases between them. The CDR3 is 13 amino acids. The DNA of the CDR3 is TGCGCCAGCAGCCAAGGTTCAGGGAGGTACGCTTTCTTT. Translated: CASSQGSGRYAFF.

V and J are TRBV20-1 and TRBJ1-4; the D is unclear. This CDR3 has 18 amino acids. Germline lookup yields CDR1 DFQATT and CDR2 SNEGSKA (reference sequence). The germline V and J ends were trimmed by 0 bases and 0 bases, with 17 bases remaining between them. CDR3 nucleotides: TGCAGTGCTAGAGATCTTTTTGAAGGGTATGCAACTAATGAAAAACTGTTTTTT. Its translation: CSARDLFEGYATNEKLFF.

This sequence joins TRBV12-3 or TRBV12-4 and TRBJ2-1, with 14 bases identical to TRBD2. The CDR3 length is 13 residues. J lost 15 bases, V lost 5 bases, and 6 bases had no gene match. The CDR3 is CASSETSGRVGFF. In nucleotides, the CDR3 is TGTGCCAGCAGTGAGACTAGCGGGAGGGTAGGGTTCTTC.

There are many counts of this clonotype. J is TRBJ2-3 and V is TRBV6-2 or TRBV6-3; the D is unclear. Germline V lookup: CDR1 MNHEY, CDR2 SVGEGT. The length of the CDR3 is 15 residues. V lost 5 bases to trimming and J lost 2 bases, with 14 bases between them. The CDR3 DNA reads TGTGCCAGCAGTACGATCGGACGGTTCACAGATACGCAGTATTTT. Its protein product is CASSTIGRFTDTQYF.

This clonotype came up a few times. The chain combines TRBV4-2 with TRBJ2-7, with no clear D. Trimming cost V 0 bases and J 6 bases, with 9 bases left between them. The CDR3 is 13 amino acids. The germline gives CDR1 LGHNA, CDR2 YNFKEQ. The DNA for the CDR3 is TGTGCCAGCAGCCAAGATCGGATCTCCGAGCAGTACTTC. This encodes CASSQDRISEQYF.

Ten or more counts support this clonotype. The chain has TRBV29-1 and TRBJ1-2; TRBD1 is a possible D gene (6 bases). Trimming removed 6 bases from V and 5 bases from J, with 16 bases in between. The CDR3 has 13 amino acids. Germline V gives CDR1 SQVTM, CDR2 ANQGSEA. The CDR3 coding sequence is TGCAGCGTCTTTCCGACAGGACCGTATGGCTACACCTTC. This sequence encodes CSVFPTGPYGYTF.

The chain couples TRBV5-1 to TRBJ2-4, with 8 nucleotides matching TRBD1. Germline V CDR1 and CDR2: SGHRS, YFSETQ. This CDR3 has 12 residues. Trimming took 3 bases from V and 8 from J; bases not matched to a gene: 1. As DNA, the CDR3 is TGCGCCAGCAGCTCGACAGGGGACATTCAGTACTTC. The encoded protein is CASSSTGDIQYF.

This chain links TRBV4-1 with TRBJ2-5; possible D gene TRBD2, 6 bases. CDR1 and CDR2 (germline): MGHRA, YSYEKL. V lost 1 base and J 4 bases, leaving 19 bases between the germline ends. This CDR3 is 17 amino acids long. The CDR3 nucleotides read TGCGCCAGCAGCCAAGGCCGTACACTAGCTAACCGAGAGACCCAGTACTTC. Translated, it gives CASSQGRTLANRETQYF.

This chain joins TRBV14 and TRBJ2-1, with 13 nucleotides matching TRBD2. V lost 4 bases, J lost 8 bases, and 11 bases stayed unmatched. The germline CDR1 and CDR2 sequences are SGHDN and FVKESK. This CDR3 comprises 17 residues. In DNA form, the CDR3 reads TGTGCCAGCAGCCGTTTTTATAGGACTAGCGGGGGCTATGAGCAGTTCTTC. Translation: CASSRFYRTSGGYEQFF.

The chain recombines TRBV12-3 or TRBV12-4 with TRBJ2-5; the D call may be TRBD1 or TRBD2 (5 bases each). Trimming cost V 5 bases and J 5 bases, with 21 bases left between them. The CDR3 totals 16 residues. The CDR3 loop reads CASSLRDPPGKETQYF. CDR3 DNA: TGTGCCAGCAGTCTCAGGGACCCCCCGGGGAAGGAGACCCAGTACTTC.

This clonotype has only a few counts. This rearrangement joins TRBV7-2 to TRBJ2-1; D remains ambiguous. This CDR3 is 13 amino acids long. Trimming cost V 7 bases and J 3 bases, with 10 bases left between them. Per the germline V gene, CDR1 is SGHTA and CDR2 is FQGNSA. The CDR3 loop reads CASKATVYNEQFF. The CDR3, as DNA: TGTGCCAGCAAAGCGACCGTCTACAATGAGCAGTTCTTC.

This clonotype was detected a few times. The CDR3 here is CASSQQDRGPYEQYF. Written as DNA, the CDR3 is TGCGCCAGCAGCCAGCAAGACCGGGGGCCGTACGAGCAGTACTTC. The chain links TRBV4-3 to TRBJ2-7; D assignment may be TRBD1 or TRBD2 (6 bases each). Per the germline V gene, CDR1 is LGHNA and CDR2 is YSLEER. The CDR3 length is 15 residues. The V and J ends lost 3 bases and 4 bases respectively, with 16 bases between them.